One sample yielded the 8 T cell receptor beta chains listed below, sequenced in a study of T cells in Graves' hyperthyroidism and ophthalmopathy. Amplification of TCR beta CDR3 regions used RNA as the template. The HTBI primer set was used in a first-round RT-PCR of the TCR CDR3. TCRdb reanalysed the multiplex PCR reads using MiXCR and keeps one entry per CDR3 protein. The table shows about 290,000 distinct CDR3 sequences, with approximately 14% occurring only once. Sequenced: blood. The receptor source for this set is a woman aged 40 to 50 with Graves' hyperthyroidism.

In its sample, this clonotype was seen many times. V is TRBV28 and J is TRBJ2-1; TRBD2 matches 8 bases. V gave up 5 bases and J gave up 6 bases; unmatched junction bases: 6. The CDR3 spans 14 residues. Germline assignment: CDR1 MDHEN and CDR2 SYDVKM. The CDR3 nucleotides are TGTGCCAGCAGTGCGGGGGGCCTAGGCAATGAGCAGTTCTTC. This gives the protein CASSAGGLGNEQFF. The full variable domain, in which reference TRBV28 and TRBJ2-1 provide the parts outside the CDR3, is DVKVTQSSRYLVKRTGEKVFLECVQDMDHENMFWYRQDPGLGLRLIYFSYDVKMKEKGDIPEGYSVSREKKERFSLILESASTNQTSMYLCASSAGGLGNEQFFGPGTRLTVL.

This clonotype showed up many times. The chain links TRBV18 to TRBJ1-1, with a weak D call TRBD1 (6 bases). Germline V gives CDR1 KGHSH, CDR2 LQKENI. Deletions cut 6 bases from V and 3 bases from J, with 11 bases between. The CDR3 extends over 13 amino acids. The CDR3 loop is CASSLRGDTEAFF. The CDR3 bases are TGTGCCAGCTCCCTGAGGGGGGACACTGAAGCTTTCTTT. The full variable domain, in which reference TRBV18 and TRBJ1-1 provide the parts outside the CDR3, is NAGVMQNPRHLVRRRGQEARLRCSPMKGHSHVYWYRQLPEEGLKFMVYLQKENIIDESGMPKERFSAEFPKEGPSILRIQQVVRGDSAAYFCASSLRGDTEAFFGQGTRLTVV.

This clonotype came up many times. This sequence joins TRBV6-1 and TRBJ2-2; perhaps D is TRBD1 or TRBD2 (5 bases each). V was clipped by 2 bases and J by 5 bases, with 12 bases between them. The CDR3 runs to 15 residues. The germline CDR1 and CDR2 sequences are MNHNS and SASEGT. The CDR3 reads CASSESRGATGELFF. In nucleotides, the CDR3 is TGTGCCAGCAGTGAATCGAGAGGGGCAACCGGGGAGCTGTTTTTT.

The chain joins TRBV20-1 to TRBJ2-7, with 9 nucleotides matching TRBD2. This CDR3 has 14 amino acids. The ends lost 3 bases at V and 7 bases at J; junction bases unmatched: 10. Germline lookup yields CDR1 DFQATT and CDR2 SNEGSKA (reference sequence). In DNA form, the CDR3 reads TGCAGTGCTAGCCCGACTAGCGGAATGGGAGAGCAGTACTTC. It specifies CSASPTSGMGEQYF.

This clonotype was counted between two and nine times. The CDR3: CASSQDTLVSLNYGYTF. The CDR3 nucleotides read TGTGCCAGCAGCCAAGACACCCTAGTCTCCCTAAACTATGGCTACACCTTC. The chain links TRBV14 to TRBJ1-2; D remains unclear. The length of the CDR3 is 17 residues. Trimming took 0 bases from V and 2 from J, leaving 16 bases between them. Per the germline V gene, CDR1 is SGHDN and CDR2 is FVKESK. Full variable domain (missing parts from reference TRBV14 and TRBJ1-2): EAGVTQFPSHSVIEKGQTVTLRCDPISGHDNLYWYRRVMGKEIKFLLHFVKESKQDESGMPNNRFLAERTGGTYSTLKVQPAELEDSGVYFCASSQDTLVSLNYGYTFGSGTRLTVV.

This sequence joins TRBV6-1 and TRBJ1-2; 9 positions match TRBD1. The V and J ends lost 2 bases and 8 bases, in that order; junction bases with no gene match: 15. In germline, CDR1 is MNHNS, CDR2 SASEGT. The CDR3 is made up of 17 amino acids. DNA for the CDR3: TGTGCCAGCAGTGAATCAACCTCGTCCGGGACAGGGCAAGGCTACACCTTC. As protein: CASSESTSSGTGQGYTF.

At least ten counts were recorded for this clonotype. The chain recombines TRBV27 with TRBJ1-1, with a tentative D call TRBD1 (5 bases). This CDR3 contains 15 residues. Germline V gene sequence: CDR1 MNHEY, CDR2 SMNVEV (reference sequence). V lost 6 bases, J lost 1 base, and 15 bases lay in between. This CDR3 is CASSSYYRQNTEAFF. As DNA, the CDR3 is TGTGCCAGCAGCTCCTATTACAGGCAGAACACTGAAGCTTTCTTT.

In this sample, this clonotype turned up a few times. The V call is TRBV7-8, the J call TRBJ2-7; TRBD2 matches at 11 bases. V trimming: 5 bases; J trimming: 6 bases; junction bases outside the gene matches: 6. This CDR3 has 14 residues. Per the germline V gene, CDR1 is SGHVS and CDR2 is FQNEAQ. DNA for the CDR3: TGTGCCAGCAGCCTAACGGGACTAGCGGCCGAGCAGTACTTC. This sequence encodes CASSLTGLAAEQYF.